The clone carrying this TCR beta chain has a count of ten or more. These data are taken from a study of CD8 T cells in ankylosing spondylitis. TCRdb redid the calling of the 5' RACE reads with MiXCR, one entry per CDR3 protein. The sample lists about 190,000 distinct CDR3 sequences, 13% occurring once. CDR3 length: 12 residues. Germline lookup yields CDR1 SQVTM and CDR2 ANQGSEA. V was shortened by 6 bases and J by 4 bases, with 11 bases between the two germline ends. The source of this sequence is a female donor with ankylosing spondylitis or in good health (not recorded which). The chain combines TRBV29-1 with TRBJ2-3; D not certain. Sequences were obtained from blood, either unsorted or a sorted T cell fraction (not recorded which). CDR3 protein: CSVPAGSDTQYF. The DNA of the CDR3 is TGCAGCGTGCCAGCCGGGTCAGATACGCAGTATTTT.